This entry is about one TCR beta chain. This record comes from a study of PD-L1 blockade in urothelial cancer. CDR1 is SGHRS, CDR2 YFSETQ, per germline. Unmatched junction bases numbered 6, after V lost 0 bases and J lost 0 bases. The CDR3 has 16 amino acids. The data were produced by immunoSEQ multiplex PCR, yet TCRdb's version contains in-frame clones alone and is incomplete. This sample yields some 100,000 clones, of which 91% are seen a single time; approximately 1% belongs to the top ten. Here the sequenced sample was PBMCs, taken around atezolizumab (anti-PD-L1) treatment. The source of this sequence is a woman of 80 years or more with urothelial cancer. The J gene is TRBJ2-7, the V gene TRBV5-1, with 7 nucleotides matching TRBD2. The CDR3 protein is CASSLEIGGSSYEQYF. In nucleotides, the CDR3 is TGCGCCAGCAGCTTGGAAATCGGGGGGAGCTCCTACGAGCAGTACTTC.